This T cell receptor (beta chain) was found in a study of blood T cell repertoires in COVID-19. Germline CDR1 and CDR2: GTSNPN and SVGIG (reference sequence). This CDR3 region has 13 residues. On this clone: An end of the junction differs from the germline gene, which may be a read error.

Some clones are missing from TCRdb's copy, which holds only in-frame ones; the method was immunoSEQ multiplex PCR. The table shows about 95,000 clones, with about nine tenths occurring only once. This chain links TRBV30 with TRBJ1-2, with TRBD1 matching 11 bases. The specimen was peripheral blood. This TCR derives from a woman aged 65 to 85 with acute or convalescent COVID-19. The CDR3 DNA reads TGTGCCTGGAGTTTAGGGACAGGGGGTTACGATTCCTTC. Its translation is CAWSLGTGGYDSF.